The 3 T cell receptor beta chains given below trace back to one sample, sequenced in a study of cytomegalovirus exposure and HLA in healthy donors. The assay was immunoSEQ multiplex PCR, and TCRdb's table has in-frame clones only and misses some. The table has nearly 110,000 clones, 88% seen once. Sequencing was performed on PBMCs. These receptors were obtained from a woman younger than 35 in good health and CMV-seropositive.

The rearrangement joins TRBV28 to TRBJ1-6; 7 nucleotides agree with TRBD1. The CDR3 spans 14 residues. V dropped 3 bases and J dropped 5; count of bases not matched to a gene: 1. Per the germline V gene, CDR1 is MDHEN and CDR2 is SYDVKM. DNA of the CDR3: TGTGCCAGCAGTTTGACAGGGAATAATTCACCCCTCCACTTT. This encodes CASSLTGNNSPLHF.

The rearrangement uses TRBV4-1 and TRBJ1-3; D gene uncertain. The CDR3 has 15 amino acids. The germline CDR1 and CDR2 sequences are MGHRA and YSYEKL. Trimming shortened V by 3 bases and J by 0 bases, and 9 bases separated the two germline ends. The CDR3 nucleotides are TGCGCCAGCAGCCACGACTATTCCTCTGGAAACACCATATATTTT. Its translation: CASSHDYSSGNTIYF.

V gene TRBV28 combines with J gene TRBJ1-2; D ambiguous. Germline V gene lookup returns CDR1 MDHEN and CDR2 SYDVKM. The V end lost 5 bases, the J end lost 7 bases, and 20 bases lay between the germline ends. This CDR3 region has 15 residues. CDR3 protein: CASSGRGRYTLGYTF. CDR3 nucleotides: TGTGCCAGCAGTGGCCGGGGTCGGTACACCCTTGGCTACACCTTC.